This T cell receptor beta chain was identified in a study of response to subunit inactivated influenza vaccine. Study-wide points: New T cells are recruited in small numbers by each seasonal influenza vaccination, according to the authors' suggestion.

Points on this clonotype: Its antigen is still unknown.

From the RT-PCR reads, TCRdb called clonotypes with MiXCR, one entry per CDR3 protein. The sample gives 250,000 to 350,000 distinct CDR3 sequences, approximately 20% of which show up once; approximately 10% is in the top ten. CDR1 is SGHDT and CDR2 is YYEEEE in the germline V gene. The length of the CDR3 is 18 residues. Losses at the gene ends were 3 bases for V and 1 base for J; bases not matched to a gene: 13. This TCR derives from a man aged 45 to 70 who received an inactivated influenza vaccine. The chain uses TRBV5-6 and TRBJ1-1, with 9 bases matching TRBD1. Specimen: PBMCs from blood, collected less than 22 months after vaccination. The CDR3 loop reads CASSYDWDRDHTNTEAFF. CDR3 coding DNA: TGTGCCAGCAGCTATGACTGGGACAGGGATCATACGAACACTGAAGCTTTCTTT. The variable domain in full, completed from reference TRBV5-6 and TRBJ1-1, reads DAGVTQSPTHLIKTRGQQVTLRCSPKSGHDTVSWYQQALGQGPQFIFQYYEEEERQRGNFPDRFSGHQFPNYSSELNVNALLLGDSALYLCASSYDWDRDHTNTEAFFGQGTRLTVV.